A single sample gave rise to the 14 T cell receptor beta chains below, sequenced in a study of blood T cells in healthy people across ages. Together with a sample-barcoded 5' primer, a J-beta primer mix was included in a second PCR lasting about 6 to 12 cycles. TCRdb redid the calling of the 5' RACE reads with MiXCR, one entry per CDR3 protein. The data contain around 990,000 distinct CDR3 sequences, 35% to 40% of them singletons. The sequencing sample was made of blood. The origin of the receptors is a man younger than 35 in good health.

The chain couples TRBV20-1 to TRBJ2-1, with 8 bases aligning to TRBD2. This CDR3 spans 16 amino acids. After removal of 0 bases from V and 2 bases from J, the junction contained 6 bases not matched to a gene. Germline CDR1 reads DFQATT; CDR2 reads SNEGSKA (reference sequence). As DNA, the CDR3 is TGCAGTGCTAGAGAAGAATCGGGGGGGACCTACAATGAGCAGTTCTTC. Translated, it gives CSAREESGGTYNEQFF.

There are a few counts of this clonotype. CDR3 amino acids: CASSFGGIRGYTF. The CDR3 nucleotides read TGCGCCAGCAGCTTCGGCGGGATTCGAGGCTACACCTTC. This chain joins TRBV5-1 and TRBJ1-2; no clear D gene. The CDR3 is made up of 13 amino acids. Trimming removed 2 bases from V and 8 bases from J, with 13 bases in between. Germline V CDR1 and CDR2: SGHRS, YFSETQ.

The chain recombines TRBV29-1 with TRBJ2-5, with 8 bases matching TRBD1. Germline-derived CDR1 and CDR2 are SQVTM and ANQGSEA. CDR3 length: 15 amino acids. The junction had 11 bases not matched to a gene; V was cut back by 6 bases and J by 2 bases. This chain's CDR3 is CSVKDRAVLQETQYF. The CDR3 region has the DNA TGCAGCGTGAAGGACAGGGCGGTTTTACAAGAGACCCAGTACTTC.

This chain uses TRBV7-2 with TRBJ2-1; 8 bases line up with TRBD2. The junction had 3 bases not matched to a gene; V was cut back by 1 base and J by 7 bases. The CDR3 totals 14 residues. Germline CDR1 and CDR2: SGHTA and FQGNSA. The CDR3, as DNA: TGTGCCAGCAGCTTAGTGCGGGGGGCTAATGAGCAGTTCTTC. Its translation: CASSLVRGANEQFF.

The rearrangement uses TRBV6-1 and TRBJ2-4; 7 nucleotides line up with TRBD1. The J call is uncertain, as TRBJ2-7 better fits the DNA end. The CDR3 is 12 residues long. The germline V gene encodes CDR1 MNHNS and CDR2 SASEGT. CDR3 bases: TGTGCCAGCAGGACCAGGGGGTTCGAGCAGTACTTC. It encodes CASRTRGFEQYF.

CDR3 protein: CASSYGAHSSYSGQFF. The CDR3 DNA follows: TGTGCCAGCAGTTACGGAGCGCACAGCTCCTACAGTGGGCAGTTCTTC. The chain couples TRBV6-5 to TRBJ2-1, with D uncertain. In germline, CDR1 is MNHEY, CDR2 SVGAGI. V was shortened by 2 bases and J by 12 bases, with 23 bases between the two germline ends. The CDR3 has 16 amino acids.

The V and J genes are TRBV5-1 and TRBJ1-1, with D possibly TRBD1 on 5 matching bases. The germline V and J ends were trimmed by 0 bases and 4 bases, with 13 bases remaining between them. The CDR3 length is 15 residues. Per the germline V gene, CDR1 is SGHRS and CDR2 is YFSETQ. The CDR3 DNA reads TGCGCCAGCAGCTTGGGCCCGACGGGGCCCACTGAAGCTTTCTTT. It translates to CASSLGPTGPTEAFF.

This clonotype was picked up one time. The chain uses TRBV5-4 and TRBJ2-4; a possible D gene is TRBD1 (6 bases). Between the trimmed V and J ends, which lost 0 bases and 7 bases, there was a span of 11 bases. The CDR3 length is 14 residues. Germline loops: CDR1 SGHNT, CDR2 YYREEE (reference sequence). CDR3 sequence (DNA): TGTGCCAGCAGCTTGGGGACAGAACCCAACATTCAGTACTTC. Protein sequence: CASSLGTEPNIQYF.

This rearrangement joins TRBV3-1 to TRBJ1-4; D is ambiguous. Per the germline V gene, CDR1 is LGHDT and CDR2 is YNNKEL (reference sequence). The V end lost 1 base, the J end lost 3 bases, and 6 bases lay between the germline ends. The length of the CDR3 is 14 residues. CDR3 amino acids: CASSQGAANEKLFF. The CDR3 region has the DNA TGTGCCAGCAGCCAAGGAGCAGCTAATGAAAAACTGTTTTTT. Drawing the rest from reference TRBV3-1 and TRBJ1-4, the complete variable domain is DTAVSQTPKYLVTQMGNDKSIKCEQNLGHDTMYWYKQDSKKFLKIMFSYNNKELIINETVPNRFSPKSPDKAHLNLHINSLELGDSAVYFCASSQGAANEKLFFGSGTQLSVL.

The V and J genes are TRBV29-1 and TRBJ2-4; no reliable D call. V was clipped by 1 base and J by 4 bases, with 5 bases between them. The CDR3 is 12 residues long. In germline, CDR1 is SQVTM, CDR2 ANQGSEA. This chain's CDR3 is CSVEAGKNIQYF. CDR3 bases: TGCAGCGTTGAAGCAGGAAAAAACATTCAGTACTTC. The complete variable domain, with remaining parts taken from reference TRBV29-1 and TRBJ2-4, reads SAVISQKPSRDICQRGTSLTIQCQVDSQVTMMFWYRQQPGQSLTLIATANQGSEATYESGFVIDKFPISRPNLTFSTLTVSNMSPEDSSIYLCSVEAGKNIQYFGAGTRLSVL.

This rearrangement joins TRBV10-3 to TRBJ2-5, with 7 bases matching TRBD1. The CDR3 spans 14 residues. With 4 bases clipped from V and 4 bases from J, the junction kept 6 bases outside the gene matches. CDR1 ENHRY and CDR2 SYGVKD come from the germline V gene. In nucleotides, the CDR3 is TGTGCCATCAGTGTAGCAACAGGGGTAGAGACCCAGTACTTC. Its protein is CAISVATGVETQYF.

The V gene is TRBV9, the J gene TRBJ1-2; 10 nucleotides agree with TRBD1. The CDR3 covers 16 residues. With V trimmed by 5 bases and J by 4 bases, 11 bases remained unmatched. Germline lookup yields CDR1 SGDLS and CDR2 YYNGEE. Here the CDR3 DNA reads TGTGCCAGCAGTGTCGGGACAGGGGCCGTCACCTATGGCTACACCTTC. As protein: CASSVGTGAVTYGYTF. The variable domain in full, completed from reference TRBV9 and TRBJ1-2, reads DSGVTQTPKHLITATGQRVTLRCSPRSGDLSVYWYQQSLDQGLQFLIQYYNGEERAKGNILERFSAQQFPDLHSELNLSSLELGDSALYFCASSVGTGAVTYGYTFGSGTRLTVV.

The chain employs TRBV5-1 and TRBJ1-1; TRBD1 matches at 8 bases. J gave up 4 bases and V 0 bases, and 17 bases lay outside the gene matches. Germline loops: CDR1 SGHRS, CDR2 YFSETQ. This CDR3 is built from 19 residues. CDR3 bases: TGCGCCAGCAGCTTGGGCTTCCGTAGGACAGGGCCTAAGGGCACTGAAGCTTTCTTT. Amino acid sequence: CASSLGFRRTGPKGTEAFF.

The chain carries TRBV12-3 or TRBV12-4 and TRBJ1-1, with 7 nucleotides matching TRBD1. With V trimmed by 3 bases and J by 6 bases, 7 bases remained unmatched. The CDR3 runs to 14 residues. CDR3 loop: CASSFPAGGAEAFF. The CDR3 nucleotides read TGTGCCAGCAGTTTCCCCGCAGGGGGGGCTGAAGCTTTCTTT.